A single sample is the source of the 10 T cell receptor beta chains below, sequenced in a study of cytomegalovirus exposure and HLA in healthy donors. Amplification used 60 Vbeta primers and 13 Jbeta primers. Repertoires were generated with immunoSEQ multiplex PCR, while TCRdb's copy carries only in-frame clones and drops some. The data hold around 130,000 clones, with 75% to 90% observed a single time. Sequencing input: PBMCs. The receptors here all came from a woman aged 30 to 39 in good health and CMV-seropositive.

The chain has TRBV2 and TRBJ2-3; 9 bases align to TRBD2. V lost 4 bases to trimming and J lost 5 bases; unmatched junction nucleotides: 7. The CDR3 length is 15 residues. Germline CDR1 SNHLY, CDR2 FYNNEI. CDR3 sequence: CASSVLAGGGDTQYF. DNA of the CDR3: TGTGCCAGCAGTGTTTTGGCGGGGGGGGGAGATACGCAGTATTTT. Together with reference TRBV2 and TRBJ2-3, the CDR3 gives the full variable domain: EPEVTQTPSHQVTQMGQEVILRCVPISNHLYFYWYRQILGQKVEFLVSFYNNEISEKSEIFDDQFSVERPDGSNFTLKIRSTKLEDSAMYFCASSVLAGGGDTQYFGPGTRLTVL.

The chain combines TRBV12-1 with TRBJ2-5; the table's D call TRBD1 went unverified against the DNA. TRBV12-1 is annotated as a pseudogene. The CDR3 is made up of 17 amino acids. CDR3 in DNA: TGTGCCAGCAGCTTTGAGGTCACACAGGTCCTCCAAGAGACCCAGTACTTC. Translating it yields CASSFEVTQVLQETQYF.

This clone was counted a few times. This sequence joins TRBV7-9 and TRBJ2-1; TRBD2 matches 7 bases. Germline values: CDR1 SEHNR, CDR2 FQNEAQ (reference sequence). The CDR3 is 12 residues long. V lost 7 bases to trimming and J lost 5 bases; unmatched junction nucleotides: 2. The CDR3 DNA reads as TGTGCCAGCACCCGGGGGGACAATGAGCAGTTCTTC. Translating gives CASTRGDNEQFF.

This chain connects TRBV6-5 to TRBJ2-2, with D maybe TRBD2 (6 bases). The V gene's germline CDR1 is MNHEY and CDR2 SVGAGI. The V end lost 5 bases, the J end lost 4 bases, and 14 bases lay between the germline ends. This CDR3 has 15 amino acids. The CDR3 DNA reads as TGTGCCAGCAGTCGCCCGGGACTGCCCACCGGGGAGCTGTTTTTT. Its translation is CASSRPGLPTGELFF.

J is TRBJ2-1 and V is TRBV6-5, with 11 bases identical to TRBD2. There are 16 residues in the CDR3. The V and J ends lost 1 base and 8 bases, in that order; junction bases with no gene match: 7. Germline CDR1 is MNHEY and CDR2 is SVGAGI. The CDR3, as DNA: TGTGCCAGCAGTTACTTAGCGGGAGGGGGCGAGGATGAGCAGTTCTTC. Residues: CASSYLAGGGEDEQFF.

This clone was counted a single time. The rearrangement links TRBV5-1 to TRBJ2-5; TRBD1 is a possible D gene (6 bases). This CDR3 has 14 residues. Germline V gives CDR1 SGHRS, CDR2 YFSETQ. Trimming took 1 base from V and 5 from J, leaving 12 bases between them. CDR3 sequence: CASSLSGTRETQYF. The CDR3, as DNA: TGCGCCAGCAGCTTGTCTGGGACAAGGGAGACCCAGTACTTC.

CDR3 coding DNA: TGTGCCGCCGGGGGGGGCATGAACACCGGGGAGCTGTTTTTT. It encodes CAAGGGMNTGELFF. The chain combines TRBV6-5 with TRBJ2-2; 8 bases align to TRBD2. CDR3 length: 14 amino acids. CDR1 and CDR2 from the germline V gene are MNHEY and SVGAGI. Losses at the gene ends were 11 bases for V and 1 base for J; bases not matched to a gene: 6.

The chain links TRBV10-3 to TRBJ2-5; possible D gene TRBD2, 6 bases. Trimming left V 2 bases short and J 5 bases short, with 18 bases between. Germline V gene sequence: CDR1 ENHRY, CDR2 SYGVKD. The CDR3 extends over 16 amino acids. The chain's CDR3 is CAISEPRATGRETQYF. CDR3 DNA: TGTGCCATCAGTGAGCCCCGGGCCACTGGGAGGGAGACCCAGTACTTC.

The chain combines TRBV27 with TRBJ1-3; no firm D call. Germline V gene lookup returns CDR1 MNHEY and CDR2 SMNVEV (reference sequence). V was pared by 2 bases and J by 4 bases, with 9 bases between. CDR3 length: 14 residues. Written as DNA, the CDR3 is TGTGCCAGCAGTTTAGCGGTCGGCGGAAACACCATATATTTT. It yields the protein CASSLAVGGNTIYF.

The rearrangement uses TRBV11-1 and TRBJ2-3; possible D gene TRBD2, 6 bases. Between the trimmed V and J ends, which lost 5 bases and 5 bases, there was a span of 11 bases. The CDR3 is 13 amino acids. CDR1 and CDR2 from the germline V gene are SGHAT and FQDESV (reference sequence). CDR3 residues: CASSPLGGDTQYF. CDR3 bases: TGTGCCAGCAGCCCCCTGGGGGGAGATACGCAGTATTTT.